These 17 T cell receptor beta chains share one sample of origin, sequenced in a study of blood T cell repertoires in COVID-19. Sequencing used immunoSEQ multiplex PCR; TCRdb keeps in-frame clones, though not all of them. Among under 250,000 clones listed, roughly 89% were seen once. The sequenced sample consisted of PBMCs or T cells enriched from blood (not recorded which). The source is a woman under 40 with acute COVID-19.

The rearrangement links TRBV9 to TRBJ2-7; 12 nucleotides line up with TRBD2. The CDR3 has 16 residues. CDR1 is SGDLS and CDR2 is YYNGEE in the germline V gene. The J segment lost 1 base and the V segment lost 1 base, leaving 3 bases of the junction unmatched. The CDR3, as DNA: TGTGCCAGCAGCGTATACGGGACTAGCGGGTCCTACGAGCAGTACTTC. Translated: CASSVYGTSGSYEQYF.

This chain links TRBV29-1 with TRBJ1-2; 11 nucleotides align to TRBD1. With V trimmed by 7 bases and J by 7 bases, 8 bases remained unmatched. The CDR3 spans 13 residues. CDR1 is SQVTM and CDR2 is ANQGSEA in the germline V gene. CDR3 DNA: TGCAGCGCCGGGACAGGGGGACCGGTTGGCTACACCTTC. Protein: CSAGTGGPVGYTF.

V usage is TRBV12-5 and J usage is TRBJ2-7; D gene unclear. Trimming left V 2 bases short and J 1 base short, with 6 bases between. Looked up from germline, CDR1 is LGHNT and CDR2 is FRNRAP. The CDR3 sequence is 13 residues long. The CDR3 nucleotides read TGTGCTAGTGGTTTGCCGTTTTCCTACGAGCAGTACTTC. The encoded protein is CASGLPFSYEQYF.

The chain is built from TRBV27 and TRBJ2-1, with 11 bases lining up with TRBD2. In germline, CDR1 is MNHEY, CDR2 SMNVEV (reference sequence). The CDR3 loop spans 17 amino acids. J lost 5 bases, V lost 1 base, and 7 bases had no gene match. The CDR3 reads CASSLLPGTSGHNEQFF. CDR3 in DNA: TGTGCCAGCAGTTTATTGCCCGGGACTAGCGGCCACAATGAGCAGTTCTTC.

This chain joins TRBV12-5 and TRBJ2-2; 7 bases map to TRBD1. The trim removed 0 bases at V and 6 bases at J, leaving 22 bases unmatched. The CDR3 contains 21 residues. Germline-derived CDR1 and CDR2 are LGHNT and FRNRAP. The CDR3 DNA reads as TGTGCTAGTGGTTTGGTAGGGCTCTTTGGGGCGACAGGGTCGGTGGCCGGGGAGCTGTTTTTT. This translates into CASGLVGLFGATGSVAGELFF. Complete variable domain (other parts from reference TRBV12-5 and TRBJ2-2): DARVTQTPRHKVTEMGQEVTMRCQPILGHNTVFWYRQTMMQGLELLAYFRNRAPLDDSGMPKDRFSAEMPDATLATLKIQPSEPRDSAVYFCASGLVGLFGATGSVAGELFFGEGSRLTVL.

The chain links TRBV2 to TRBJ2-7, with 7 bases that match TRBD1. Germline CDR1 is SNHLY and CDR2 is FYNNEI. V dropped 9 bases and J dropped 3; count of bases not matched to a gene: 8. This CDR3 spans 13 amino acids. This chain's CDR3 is CARGTALGYEQYF. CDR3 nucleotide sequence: TGTGCCAGAGGGACAGCCTTGGGCTACGAGCAGTACTTC. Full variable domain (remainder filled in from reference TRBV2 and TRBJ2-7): EPEVTQTPSHQVTQMGQEVILRCVPISNHLYFYWYRQILGQKVEFLVSFYNNEISEKSEIFDDQFSVERPDGSNFTLKIRSTKLEDSAMYFCARGTALGYEQYFGPGTRLTVT.

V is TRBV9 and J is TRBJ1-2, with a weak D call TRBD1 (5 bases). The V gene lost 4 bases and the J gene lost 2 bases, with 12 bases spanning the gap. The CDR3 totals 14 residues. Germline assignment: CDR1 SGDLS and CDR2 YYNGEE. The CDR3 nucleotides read TGTGCCAGCAGCACCACGACAGCGAACTATGGCTACACCTTC. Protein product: CASSTTTANYGYTF.

The CDR3 region has the DNA TGTGCCAGTGCCGCAGATAACATGAACACTGAAGCTTTCTTT. Protein product: CASAADNMNTEAFF. The chain carries TRBV19 and TRBJ1-1; no definite D call. The CDR3 totals 14 residues. Trimming removed 8 bases at V and 0 bases at J, with 13 bases between. Germline CDR1 and CDR2: LNHDA and SQIVND (reference sequence).

The CDR3 DNA reads as TGTGCCAGCAGCTTAGTCGCAGGGGCTTACTCCACTGAAGCTTTCTTT. This codes for CASSLVAGAYSTEAFF. V and J are TRBV13 and TRBJ1-1; tentative D call: TRBD1 (6 bases). Between the trimmed V and J ends, which lost 1 base and 4 bases, there was a span of 16 bases. The CDR3 length is 16 residues. Germline assignment: CDR1 PRHDT and CDR2 FYEKMQ (reference sequence).

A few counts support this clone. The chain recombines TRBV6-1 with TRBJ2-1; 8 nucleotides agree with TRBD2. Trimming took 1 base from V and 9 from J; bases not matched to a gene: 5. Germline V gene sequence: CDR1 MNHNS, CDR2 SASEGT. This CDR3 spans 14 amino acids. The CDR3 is CASSEVGGEVEQFF. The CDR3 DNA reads TGTGCCAGCAGTGAAGTCGGGGGGGAAGTTGAGCAGTTCTTC.

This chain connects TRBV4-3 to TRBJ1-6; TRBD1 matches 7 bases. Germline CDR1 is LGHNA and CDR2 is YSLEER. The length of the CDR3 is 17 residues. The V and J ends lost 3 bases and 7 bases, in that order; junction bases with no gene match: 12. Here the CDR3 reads CASSQTRDSPYNSPLHF. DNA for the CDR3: TGCGCCAGCAGCCAGACCCGGGACAGCCCTTACAATTCACCCCTCCACTTT.

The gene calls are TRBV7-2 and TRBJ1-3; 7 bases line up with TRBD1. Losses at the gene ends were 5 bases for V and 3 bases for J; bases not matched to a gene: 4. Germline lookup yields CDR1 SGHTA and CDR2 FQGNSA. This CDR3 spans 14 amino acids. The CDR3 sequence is CASSIGTVGNTIYF. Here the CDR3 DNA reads TGTGCCAGCAGCATCGGGACAGTTGGAAACACCATATATTTT.

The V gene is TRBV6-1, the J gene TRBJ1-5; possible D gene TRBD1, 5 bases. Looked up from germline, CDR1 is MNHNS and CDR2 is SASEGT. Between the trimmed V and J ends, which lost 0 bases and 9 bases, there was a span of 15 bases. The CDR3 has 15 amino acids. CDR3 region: CASSEAGQGMLPQHF. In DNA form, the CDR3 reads TGTGCCAGCAGTGAAGCAGGGCAGGGTATGTTGCCCCAGCATTTT.

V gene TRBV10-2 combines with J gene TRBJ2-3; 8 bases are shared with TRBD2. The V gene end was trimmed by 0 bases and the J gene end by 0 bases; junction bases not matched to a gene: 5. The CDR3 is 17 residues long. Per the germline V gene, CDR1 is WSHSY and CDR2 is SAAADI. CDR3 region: CASSESLASGSTDTQYF. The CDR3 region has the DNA TGCGCCAGCAGTGAGTCGCTGGCTAGCGGGAGCACAGATACGCAGTATTTT.

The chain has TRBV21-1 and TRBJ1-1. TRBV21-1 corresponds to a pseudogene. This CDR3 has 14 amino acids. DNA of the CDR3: TGTGCCAGCAGCAACCGGGGGGGCTACGCTGAAGCTTTCTTT. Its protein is CASSNRGGYAEAFF.

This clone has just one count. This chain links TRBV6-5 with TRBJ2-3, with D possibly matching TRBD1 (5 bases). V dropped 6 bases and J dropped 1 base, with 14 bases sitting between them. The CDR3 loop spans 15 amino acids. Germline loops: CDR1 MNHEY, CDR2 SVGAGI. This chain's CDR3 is CASRPGIGGTDTQYF. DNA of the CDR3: TGTGCCAGCAGGCCAGGGATTGGGGGCACAGATACGCAGTATTTT.

The CDR3 loop is CASSQGTVNTEAFF. The CDR3 DNA sequence: TGCGCCAGCAGCCAGGGGACAGTAAACACTGAAGCTTTCTTT. The chain combines TRBV4-1 with TRBJ1-1; 7 positions match TRBD1. The CDR3 loop spans 14 amino acids. J gave up 2 bases and V 3 bases, and 3 bases lay outside the gene matches. Germline V lookup: CDR1 MGHRA, CDR2 YSYEKL.